This T cell receptor beta chain was sequenced during a study of cytomegalovirus exposure and HLA in healthy donors. Points from the study as a whole: Relative to equally common others, HLA-associated TCR beta chains showed greater clonal expansion in a later analysis.

This CDR3 has 13 amino acids. Germline V lookup: CDR1 SEHNR, CDR2 FQNEAQ (reference sequence). The germline V and J ends were trimmed by 7 bases and 8 bases, with 15 bases remaining between them. Concerning this clone itself: Its matching antigen is unknown.

PCR was performed using 60 Vbeta and 13 Jbeta primers. Only in-frame clones appear in the TCRdb table, and some are missing; sequencing was by immunoSEQ multiplex PCR. The sample lists 110,000 to 150,000 clones, approximately 80% occurring once. The V gene is TRBV7-9, the J gene TRBJ1-3, with a tentative D call TRBD1 (5 bases). This clonotype was obtained from a woman aged 18-29 years in good health and CMV-seropositive. The sequenced sample was PBMCs. The CDR3 here is CASNEGAGDTIYF. CDR3 DNA sequence: TGTGCCAGCAACGAGGGAGCGGGGGACACCATATATTTT.